These 12 T cell receptor beta chains were sequenced from one sample in a study of T cells in Graves' hyperthyroidism and ophthalmopathy. TCR beta CDR3 regions were amplified from RNA transcripts. Researchers ran a first-round RT-PCR on the TCR CDR3 using the HTBI primer set. TCRdb re-called the multiplex PCR reads through MiXCR, storing one row per CDR3 protein. Of fewer than 550,000 distinct CDR3 sequences listed, around 16% are singletons. The sequenced material came from blood. All receptors derive from a woman under 30 with Graves' hyperthyroidism.

The chain has TRBV20-1 and TRBJ2-1, with D maybe TRBD2 (6 bases). The CDR3 spans 17 residues. Germline V gene data show CDR1 as DFQATT and CDR2 as SNEGSKA (reference sequence). V was shortened by 0 bases and J by 0 bases, with 15 bases between the two germline ends. The CDR3: CSARDESVAVSYNEQFF. The CDR3, as DNA: TGCAGTGCTAGAGATGAGTCAGTAGCGGTCTCCTACAATGAGCAGTTCTTC.

This clonotype was detected many times. This chain connects TRBV27 to TRBJ1-1; D remains ambiguous. This CDR3 has 12 amino acids. V was clipped by 10 bases and J by 1 base, with 10 bases between them. The germline V gene encodes CDR1 MNHEY and CDR2 SMNVEV (reference sequence). Written as DNA, the CDR3 is TGTGCCAAGACGGGCAGGAACACTGAAGCTTTCTTT. Encoded protein: CAKTGRNTEAFF.

Many counts were recorded for this clonotype. This chain uses TRBV29-1 with TRBJ2-1, with 9 positions matching TRBD2. This CDR3 is built from 15 residues. The V and J ends lost 4 bases and 3 bases, in that order; junction bases with no gene match: 7. Per the germline V gene, CDR1 is SQVTM and CDR2 is ANQGSEA. The CDR3 nucleotides read TGCAGCGTTGGGGGGACTAGCAGCGACTACAATGAGCAGTTCTTC. Protein sequence: CSVGGTSSDYNEQFF.

This clonotype appeared a few times. A much larger clone is a single base away; this may be a read error. The chain employs TRBV2 and TRBJ1-2; D is unclear. CDR1 SNHLY and CDR2 FYNNEI come from the germline V gene. This CDR3 region has 12 residues. The CDR3 is CASSVGRYGHTF. CDR3 sequence (DNA): TGTGCCAGCAGTGTAGGTCGCTATGGCCACACCTTC.

This clonotype was counted at least ten times. The chain couples TRBV27 to TRBJ2-2; a possible D gene is TRBD2 (5 bases). CDR3 length: 14 amino acids. CDR1 MNHEY and CDR2 SMNVEV come from the germline V gene (reference sequence). Between the trimmed V and J ends, which lost 0 bases and 6 bases, there was a span of 8 bases. The DNA of the CDR3 is TGTGCCAGCAGTTTATCGTCGGGATCCGGGGAGCTGTTTTTT. Translation: CASSLSSGSGELFF.

This clonotype was picked up many times. This chain connects TRBV7-6 to TRBJ2-3; D ambiguous. The CDR3 runs 13 residues. Germline values: CDR1 SGHVS, CDR2 FNYEAQ. Trimming pared 7 bases from V and 6 bases from J, leaving 14 bases between. CDR3 nucleotide sequence: TGTGCCAGCACCGGCTTCCCCCTGGATACGCAGTATTTT. It specifies CASTGFPLDTQYF. Combining the CDR3 with reference TRBV7-6 and TRBJ2-3 gives the whole variable domain GAGVSQSPRYKVTKRGQDVALRCDPISGHVSLYWYRQALGQGPEFLTYFNYEAQQDKSGLPNDRFSAERPEGSISTLTIQRTEQRDSAMYRCASTGFPLDTQYFGPGTRLTVL.

This clonotype has at least ten counts. The V gene is TRBV11-3, the J gene TRBJ2-1, with 11 nucleotides matching TRBD1. J lost 6 bases, V lost 5 bases, and 6 bases had no gene match. There are 15 residues in the CDR3. Germline CDR1 SGHNT, CDR2 YENEEA. The DNA for the CDR3 is TGTGCCAGCAGCCGAGGACAGGGGGCTGGCAATGAGCAGTTCTTC. It translates to CASSRGQGAGNEQFF.

This rearrangement joins TRBV7-2 to TRBJ2-5, with TRBD2 matching 7 bases. V shed 4 bases and J 0 bases; nucleotides not matched to a gene: 17. Germline lookup yields CDR1 SGHTA and CDR2 FQGNSA. This CDR3 is built from 19 residues. CDR3 sequence reads: CASSSLGRRAGMYQETQYF. The CDR3 nucleotides are TGTGCCAGCAGCTCTCTAGGGCGCCGAGCGGGGATGTACCAAGAGACCCAGTACTTC.

This clonotype has only a few counts. V is TRBV15 and J is TRBJ2-7, with 8 bases lining up with TRBD1. CDR3 size: 15 residues. Trimming cost V 3 bases and J 3 bases; bases outside gene matches: 7. Per germline, CDR1 LNHNV and CDR2 YYDKDF (reference sequence). The CDR3 region has the DNA TGTGCCACCAGCAGGACCGGACAGGGCCGCTACGAGCAGTACTTC. Amino acid sequence: CATSRTGQGRYEQYF. The whole variable domain, filled in from reference TRBV15 and TRBJ2-7, reads DAMVIQNPRYQVTQFGKPVTLSCSQTLNHNVMYWYQQKSSQAPKLLFHYYDKDFNNEADTPDNFQSRRPNTSFCFLDIRSPGLGDTAMYLCATSRTGQGRYEQYFGPGTRLTVT.

The chain combines TRBV12-3 or TRBV12-4 with TRBJ1-2; maybe TRBD1 (6 bases). The CDR3 is 16 amino acids. V lost 2 bases to trimming and J lost 5 bases, with 18 bases between them. The CDR3 DNA follows: TGTGCCAGCAGTTTACTTTTGACCCCTCAGGGGTATGGCTACACCTTC. Translated, it gives CASSLLLTPQGYGYTF.

The chain links TRBV30 to TRBJ2-7; 10 bases match TRBD1. This CDR3 has 13 amino acids. The germline gives CDR1 GTSNPN, CDR2 SVGIG (reference sequence). The V and J ends lost 8 bases and 5 bases, in that order; junction bases with no gene match: 9. CDR3 DNA sequence: TGTGCCCTCCCGGGACAGGGGAGTCACGAGCAGTACTTC. It translates to CALPGQGSHEQYF. Using reference TRBV30 and TRBJ2-7 for the parts outside the CDR3, the full variable domain is SQTIHQWPATLVQPVGSPLSLECTVEGTSNPNLYWYRQAAGRGLQLLFYSVGIGQISSEVPQNLSASRPQDRQFILSSKKLLLSDSGFYLCALPGQGSHEQYFGPGTRLTVT.

This clonotype has a count of ten or more. The chain couples TRBV11-2 to TRBJ2-1; 9 bases map to TRBD2. This CDR3 is built from 15 residues. CDR1 is SGHAT, CDR2 FQNNGV, per germline. Trimming cost V 2 bases and J 2 bases; bases outside gene matches: 1. For the CDR3, the DNA is TGTGCCAGCAGCTTACTAGCGGGGACCTACAATGAGCAGTTCTTC. This gives the protein CASSLLAGTYNEQFF.